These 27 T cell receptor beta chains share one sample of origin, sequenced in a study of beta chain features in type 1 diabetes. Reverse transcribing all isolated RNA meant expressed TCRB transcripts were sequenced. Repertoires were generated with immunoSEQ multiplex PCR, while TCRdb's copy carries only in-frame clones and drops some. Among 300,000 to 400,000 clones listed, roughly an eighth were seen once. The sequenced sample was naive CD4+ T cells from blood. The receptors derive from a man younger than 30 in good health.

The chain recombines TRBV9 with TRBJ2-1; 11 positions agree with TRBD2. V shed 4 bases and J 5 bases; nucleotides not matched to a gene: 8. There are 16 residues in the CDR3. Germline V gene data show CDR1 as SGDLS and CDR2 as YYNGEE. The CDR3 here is CASSPLRLAGNNEQFF. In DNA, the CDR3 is TGTGCCAGCAGCCCTCTCCGACTAGCGGGGAACAATGAGCAGTTCTTC.

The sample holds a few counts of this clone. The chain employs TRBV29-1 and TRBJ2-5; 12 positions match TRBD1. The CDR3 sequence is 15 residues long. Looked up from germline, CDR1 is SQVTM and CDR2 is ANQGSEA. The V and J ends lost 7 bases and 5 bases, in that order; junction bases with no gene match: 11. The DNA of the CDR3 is TGCAGCGCTGACCGGGACAGGGGGCGCGAGGAGACCCAGTACTTC. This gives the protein CSADRDRGREETQYF.

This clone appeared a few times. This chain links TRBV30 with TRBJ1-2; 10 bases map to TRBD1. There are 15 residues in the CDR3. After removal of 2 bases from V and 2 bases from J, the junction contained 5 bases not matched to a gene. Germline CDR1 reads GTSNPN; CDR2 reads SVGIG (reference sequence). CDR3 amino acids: CAWSRQGAENYGYTF. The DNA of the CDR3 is TGTGCCTGGAGTCGACAGGGGGCCGAGAACTATGGCTACACCTTC.

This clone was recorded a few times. The CDR3 sequence: CASSQEQELDTQYF. CDR3 DNA: TGCGCCAGCAGCCAAGAACAGGAGTTAGATACGCAGTATTTT. The chain uses TRBV4-3 and TRBJ2-3; possibly TRBD1 for D (5 bases). V was clipped by 0 bases and J by 5 bases, with 9 bases between them. The CDR3 runs 14 residues. Germline lookup yields CDR1 LGHNA and CDR2 YSLEER.

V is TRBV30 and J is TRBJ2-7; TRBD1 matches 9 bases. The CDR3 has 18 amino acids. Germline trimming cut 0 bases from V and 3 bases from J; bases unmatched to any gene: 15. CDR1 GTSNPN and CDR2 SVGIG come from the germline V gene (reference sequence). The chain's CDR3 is CAWSVTPGRRQGVYEQYF. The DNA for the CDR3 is TGTGCCTGGAGTGTTACTCCTGGACGACGACAGGGGGTCTACGAGCAGTACTTC.

DNA for the CDR3: TGTGCCTGGAGTAGGCCAGGGGGCCGCACCGGGGAGCTGTTTTTT. Its protein product is CAWSRPGGRTGELFF. The chain carries TRBV30 and TRBJ2-2, with TRBD1 matching over 8 bases. The CDR3 is 15 amino acids. Germline V CDR1 and CDR2: GTSNPN, SVGIG (reference sequence). The V gene end was trimmed by 2 bases and the J gene end by 4 bases; junction bases not matched to a gene: 6.

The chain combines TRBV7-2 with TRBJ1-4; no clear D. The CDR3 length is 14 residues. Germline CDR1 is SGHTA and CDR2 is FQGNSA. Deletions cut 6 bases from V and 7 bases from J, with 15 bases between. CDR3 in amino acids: CASRPHLGVEKLFF. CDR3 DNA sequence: TGTGCCAGCAGACCTCATCTGGGAGTTGAAAAACTGTTTTTT.

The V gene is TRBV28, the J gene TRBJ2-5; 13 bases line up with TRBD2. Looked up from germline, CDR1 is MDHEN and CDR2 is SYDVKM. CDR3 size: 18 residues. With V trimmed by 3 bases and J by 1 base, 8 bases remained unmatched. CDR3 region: CASSFTGLAGIFQETQYF. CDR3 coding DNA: TGTGCCAGCAGTTTCACGGGACTAGCGGGGATATTCCAAGAGACCCAGTACTTC.

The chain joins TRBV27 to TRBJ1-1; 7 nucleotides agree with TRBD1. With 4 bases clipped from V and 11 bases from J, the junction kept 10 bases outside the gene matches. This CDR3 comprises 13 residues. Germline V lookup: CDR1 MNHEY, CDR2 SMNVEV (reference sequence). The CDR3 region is CASSSFTGVGAFF. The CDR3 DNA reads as TGTGCCAGCAGTTCGTTCACAGGGGTAGGTGCTTTCTTT.

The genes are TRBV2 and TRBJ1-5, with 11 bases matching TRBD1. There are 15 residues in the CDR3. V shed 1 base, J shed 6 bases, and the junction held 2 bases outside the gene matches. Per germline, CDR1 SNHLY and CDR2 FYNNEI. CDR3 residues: CASSEGTGGTQPQHF. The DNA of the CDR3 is TGTGCCAGCAGTGAAGGGACAGGGGGCACTCAGCCCCAGCATTTT.

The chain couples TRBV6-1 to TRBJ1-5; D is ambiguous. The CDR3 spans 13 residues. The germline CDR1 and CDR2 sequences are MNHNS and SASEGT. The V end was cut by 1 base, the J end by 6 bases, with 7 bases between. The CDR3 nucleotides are TGTGCCAGCAGTGAAGGGCAGGTTCAGCCCCAGCATTTT. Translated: CASSEGQVQPQHF.

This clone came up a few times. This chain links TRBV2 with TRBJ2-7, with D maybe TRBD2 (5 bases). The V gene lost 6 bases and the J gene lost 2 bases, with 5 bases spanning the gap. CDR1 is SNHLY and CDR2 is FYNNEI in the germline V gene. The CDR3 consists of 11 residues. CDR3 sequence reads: CASSGAYEQYF. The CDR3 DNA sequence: TGTGCCAGCAGCGGGGCCTACGAGCAGTACTTC.

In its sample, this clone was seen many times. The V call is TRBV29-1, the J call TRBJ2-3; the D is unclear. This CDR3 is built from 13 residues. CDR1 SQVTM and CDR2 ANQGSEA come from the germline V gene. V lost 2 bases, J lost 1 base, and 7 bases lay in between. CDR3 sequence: CSVEWSGTDTQYF. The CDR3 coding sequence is TGCAGCGTTGAATGGAGTGGCACAGATACGCAGTATTTT.

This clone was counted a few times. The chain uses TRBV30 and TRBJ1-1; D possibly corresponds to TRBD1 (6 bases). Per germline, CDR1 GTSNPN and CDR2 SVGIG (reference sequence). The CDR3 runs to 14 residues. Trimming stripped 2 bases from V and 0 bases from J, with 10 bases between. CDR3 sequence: CAWSRNRVNTEAFF. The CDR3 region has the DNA TGTGCCTGGAGTCGTAACAGGGTGAACACTGAAGCTTTCTTT.

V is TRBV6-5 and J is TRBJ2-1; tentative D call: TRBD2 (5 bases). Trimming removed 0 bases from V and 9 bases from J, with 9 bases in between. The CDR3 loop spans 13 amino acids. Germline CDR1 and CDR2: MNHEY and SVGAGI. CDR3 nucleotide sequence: TGTGCCAGCAGTTACTCAGTCGGGGTTGAGCAGTTCTTC. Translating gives CASSYSVGVEQFF.

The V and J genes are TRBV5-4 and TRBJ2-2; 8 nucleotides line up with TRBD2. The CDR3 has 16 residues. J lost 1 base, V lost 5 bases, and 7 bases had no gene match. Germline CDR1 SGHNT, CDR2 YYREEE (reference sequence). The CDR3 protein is CASRLAEVGNTGELFF. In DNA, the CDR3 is TGTGCCAGCAGACTAGCGGAAGTCGGGAACACCGGGGAGCTGTTTTTT. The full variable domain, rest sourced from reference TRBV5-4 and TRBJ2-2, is ETGVTQSPTHLIKTRGQQVTLRCSSQSGHNTVSWYQQALGQGPQFIFQYYREEENGRGNFPPRFSGLQFPNYSSELNVNALELDDSALYLCASRLAEVGNTGELFFGEGSRLTVL.

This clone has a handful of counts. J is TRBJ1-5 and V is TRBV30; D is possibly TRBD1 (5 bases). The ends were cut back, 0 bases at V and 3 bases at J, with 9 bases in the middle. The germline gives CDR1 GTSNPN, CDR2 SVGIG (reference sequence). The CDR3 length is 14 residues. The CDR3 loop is CAWSVLQDNQPQHF. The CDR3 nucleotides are TGTGCCTGGAGTGTATTACAGGACAATCAGCCCCAGCATTTT.

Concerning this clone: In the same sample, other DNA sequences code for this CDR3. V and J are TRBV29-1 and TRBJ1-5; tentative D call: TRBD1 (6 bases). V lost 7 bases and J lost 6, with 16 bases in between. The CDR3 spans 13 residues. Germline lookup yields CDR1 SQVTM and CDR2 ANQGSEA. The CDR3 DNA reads TGCAGCGCCGGGGGGGGGCAAGGTCAGCCCCAGCATTTT. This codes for CSAGGGQGQPQHF.

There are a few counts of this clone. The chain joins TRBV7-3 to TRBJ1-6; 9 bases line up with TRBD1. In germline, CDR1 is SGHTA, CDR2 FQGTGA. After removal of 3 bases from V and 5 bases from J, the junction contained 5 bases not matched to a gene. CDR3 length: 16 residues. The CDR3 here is CASSFSGTGHNSPLHF. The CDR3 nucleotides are TGTGCCAGCAGCTTTAGTGGGACAGGGCATAATTCACCCCTCCACTTT.

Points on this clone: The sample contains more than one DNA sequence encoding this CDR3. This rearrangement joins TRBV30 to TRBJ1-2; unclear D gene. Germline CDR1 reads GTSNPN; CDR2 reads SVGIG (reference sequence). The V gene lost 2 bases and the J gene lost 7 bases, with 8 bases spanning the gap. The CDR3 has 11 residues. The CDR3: CAWSSGGGYTF. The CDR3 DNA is TGTGCCTGGAGTTCGGGAGGTGGCTACACCTTC.

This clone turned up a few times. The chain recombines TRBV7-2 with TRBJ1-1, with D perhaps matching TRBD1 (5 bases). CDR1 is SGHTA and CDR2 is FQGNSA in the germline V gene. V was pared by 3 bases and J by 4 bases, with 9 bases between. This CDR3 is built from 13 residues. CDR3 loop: CASSLTGGTEAFF. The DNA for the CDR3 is TGTGCCAGCAGCTTGACGGGGGGCACTGAAGCTTTCTTT.

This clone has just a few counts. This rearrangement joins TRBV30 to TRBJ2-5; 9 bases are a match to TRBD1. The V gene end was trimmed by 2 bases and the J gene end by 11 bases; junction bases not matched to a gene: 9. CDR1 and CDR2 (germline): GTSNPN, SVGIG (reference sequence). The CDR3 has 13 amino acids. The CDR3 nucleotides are TGTGCCTGGAGTATCCGACAGGGGGAGGAGCAGTACTTC. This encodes CAWSIRQGEEQYF.

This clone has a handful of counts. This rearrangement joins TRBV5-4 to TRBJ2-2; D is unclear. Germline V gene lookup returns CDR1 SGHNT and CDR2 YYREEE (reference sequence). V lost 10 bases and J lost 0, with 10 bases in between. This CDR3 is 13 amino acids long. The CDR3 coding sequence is TGTGCCGCCGGAGCCGCGAACACCGGGGAGCTGTTTTTT. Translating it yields CAAGAANTGELFF.

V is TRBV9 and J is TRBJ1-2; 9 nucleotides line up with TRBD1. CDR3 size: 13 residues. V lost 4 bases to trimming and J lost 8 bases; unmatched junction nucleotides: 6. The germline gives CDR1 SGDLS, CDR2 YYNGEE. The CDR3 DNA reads TGTGCCAGCAGCAAGGGACAGGGAGACGGCTACACCTTC. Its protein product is CASSKGQGDGYTF. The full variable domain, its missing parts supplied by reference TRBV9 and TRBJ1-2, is DSGVTQTPKHLITATGQRVTLRCSPRSGDLSVYWYQQSLDQGLQFLIQYYNGEERAKGNILERFSAQQFPDLHSELNLSSLELGDSALYFCASSKGQGDGYTFGSGTRLTVV.

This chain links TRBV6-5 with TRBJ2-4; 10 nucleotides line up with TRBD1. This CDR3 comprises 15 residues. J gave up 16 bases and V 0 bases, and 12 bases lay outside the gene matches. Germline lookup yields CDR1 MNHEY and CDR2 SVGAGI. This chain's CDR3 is CASSYSGTGDESLYF. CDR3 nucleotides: TGTGCCAGCAGTTACTCAGGGACAGGGGACGAATCTCTCTACTTC.

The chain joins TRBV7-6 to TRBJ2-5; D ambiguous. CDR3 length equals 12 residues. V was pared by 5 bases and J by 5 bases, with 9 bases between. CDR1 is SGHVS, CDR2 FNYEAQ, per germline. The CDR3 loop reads CASSPLRETQYF. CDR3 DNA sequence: TGTGCCAGCAGCCCCCTACGGGAGACCCAGTACTTC.

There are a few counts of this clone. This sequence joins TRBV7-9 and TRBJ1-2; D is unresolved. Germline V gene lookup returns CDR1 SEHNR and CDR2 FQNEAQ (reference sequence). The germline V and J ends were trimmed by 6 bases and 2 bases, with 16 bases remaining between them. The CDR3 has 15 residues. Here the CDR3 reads CASRYVGTENYGYTF. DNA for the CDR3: TGTGCCAGCAGATATGTGGGTACAGAGAACTATGGCTACACCTTC.